The sample holds one count of the clone carrying this T cell receptor beta chain. CD8 cells regarded as naive lacked CD45RO, were positively chosen for CCR7, and omitted terminally differentiated effector memory CD45RA+ cells. Authors' analysis steps: There were no quality scores in the junction-only immunoSEQ sequences, so filtering differed. Repertoires were generated with immunoSEQ multiplex PCR, while TCRdb's copy carries only in-frame clones and drops some. The V and J calls and clone size were taken over from that table, and D and trimming were inferred from the DNA. Of approximately 810,000 clones in the sample, 80% to 95% are singletons; the top ten hold 24%. The germline V gene encodes CDR1 SGHAT and CDR2 FQNNGV. V was shortened by 2 bases and J by 11 bases, with 25 bases between the two germline ends. The CDR3 is 17 amino acids. These data originate in a study of shared clonotypes between healthy human individuals.

Specimen: naive CD8+ T cells sorted from blood. This rearrangement joins TRBV11-2 to TRBJ2-4, with a possible D match to TRBD1 (5 bases). This clonotype originated in a young man in good health. DNA for the CDR3: TGTGCCAGCAGCTTAAAGGTGGAAGACAGCTGGGAATCGGTTCAGTACTTC. Translated, it gives CASSLKVEDSWESVQYF.